This T cell receptor (beta chain) came from a study of blood T cells in healthy people across ages. A second roughly 7 to 11 cycle PCR used barcoded and J-beta primers. Every single cDNA molecule received a tag from a template-switch adaptor with 12 random nucleotides. TCRdb redid the calling of the 5' RACE reads with MiXCR, one entry per CDR3 protein. Found here are a few hundred thousand distinct CDR3 sequences, about 27% of them singletons; the top ten hold over 3.5%. Study outcomes and limitations: Unsorted PBMCs blocked a conclusive comparison of naive and antigen-experienced cells.

Each of the donors had 9 to 10 milliliters of peripheral blood drawn into EDTA-treated Vacutainer tubes. Of note for this clonotype: Its antigen remains unidentified.

Trimming took off 8 bases at V and 4 bases at J, with 8 bases between the two ends. Germline CDR1 reads SEHNR; CDR2 reads FQNEAQ (reference sequence). The CDR3 covers 12 residues. The same data also went into a second study, on T cells of mothers and their children. That paper notes: No T cell clones of persistent microchimeric origin were detected.

Sequencing used blood. The genes are TRBV7-9 and TRBJ2-2; D gene ambiguous. The origin of this receptor is a boy aged 2 to 10 in good health. CDR3 protein: CASLFGTGELFF. The CDR3 region has the DNA TGTGCCAGCCTCTTCGGCACCGGGGAGCTGTTTTTT.